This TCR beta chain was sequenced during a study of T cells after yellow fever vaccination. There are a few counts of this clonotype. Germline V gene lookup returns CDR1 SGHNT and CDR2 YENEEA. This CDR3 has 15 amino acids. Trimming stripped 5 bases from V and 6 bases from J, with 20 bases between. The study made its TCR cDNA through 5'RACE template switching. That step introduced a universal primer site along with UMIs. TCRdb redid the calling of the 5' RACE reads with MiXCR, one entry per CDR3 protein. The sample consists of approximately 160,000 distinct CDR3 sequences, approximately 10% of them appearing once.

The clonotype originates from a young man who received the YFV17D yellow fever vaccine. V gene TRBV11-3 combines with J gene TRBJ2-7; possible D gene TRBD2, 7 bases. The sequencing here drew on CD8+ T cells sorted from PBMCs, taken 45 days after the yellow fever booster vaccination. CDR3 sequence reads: CASSALTEGGGEQYF. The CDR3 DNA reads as TGTGCCAGCAGCGCACTGACGGAGGGAGGGGGCGAGCAGTACTTC.